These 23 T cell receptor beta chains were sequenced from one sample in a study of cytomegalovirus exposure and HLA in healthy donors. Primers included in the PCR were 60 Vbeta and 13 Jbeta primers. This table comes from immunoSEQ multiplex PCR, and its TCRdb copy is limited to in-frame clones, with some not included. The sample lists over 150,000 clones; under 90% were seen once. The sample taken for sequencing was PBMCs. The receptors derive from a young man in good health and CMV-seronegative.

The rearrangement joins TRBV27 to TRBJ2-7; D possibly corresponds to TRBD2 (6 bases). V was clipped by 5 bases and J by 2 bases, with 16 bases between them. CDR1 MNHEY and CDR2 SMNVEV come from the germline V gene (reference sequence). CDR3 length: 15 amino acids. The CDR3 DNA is TGTGCCAGCAGTCTGCGAGCGGGTCCCACCTACGAGCAGTACTTC. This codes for CASSLRAGPTYEQYF.

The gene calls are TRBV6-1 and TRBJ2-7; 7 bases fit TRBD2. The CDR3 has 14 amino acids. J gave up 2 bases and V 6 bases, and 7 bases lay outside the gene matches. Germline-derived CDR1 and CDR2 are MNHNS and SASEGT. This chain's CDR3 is CASSDGRPTYEQYF. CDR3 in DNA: TGTGCCAGCAGCGACGGGAGGCCTACCTACGAGCAGTACTTC.

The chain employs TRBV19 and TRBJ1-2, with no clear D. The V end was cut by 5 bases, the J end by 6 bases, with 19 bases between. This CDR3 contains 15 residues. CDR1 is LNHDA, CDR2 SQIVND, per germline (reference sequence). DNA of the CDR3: TGTGCCAGTAGTCCCTGGCGACATACCCCTGATGGCTACACCTTC. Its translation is CASSPWRHTPDGYTF.

This CDR3 reads CASSFGNSYEQYF. CDR3 in DNA: TGTGCCAGCAGTTTTGGCAACTCCTACGAGCAGTACTTC. V is TRBV28 and J is TRBJ2-7, with D hard to call. The CDR3 sequence is 13 residues long. Germline V CDR1 and CDR2: MDHEN, SYDVKM. V lost 3 bases, J lost 0 bases, and 6 bases lay in between. Complete variable domain (other parts from reference TRBV28 and TRBJ2-7): DVKVTQSSRYLVKRTGEKVFLECVQDMDHENMFWYRQDPGLGLRLIYFSYDVKMKEKGDIPEGYSVSREKKERFSLILESASTNQTSMYLCASSFGNSYEQYFGPGTRLTVT.

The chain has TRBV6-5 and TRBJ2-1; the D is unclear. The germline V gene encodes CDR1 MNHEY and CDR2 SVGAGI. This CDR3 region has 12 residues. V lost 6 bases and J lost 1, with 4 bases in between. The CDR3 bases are TGTGCCAGCAGCCCTTCCTACAATGAGCAGTTCTTC. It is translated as CASSPSYNEQFF.

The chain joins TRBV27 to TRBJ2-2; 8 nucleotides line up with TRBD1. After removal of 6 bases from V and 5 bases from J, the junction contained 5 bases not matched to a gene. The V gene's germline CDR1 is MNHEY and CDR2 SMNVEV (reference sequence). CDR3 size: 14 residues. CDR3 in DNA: TGTGCCAGCAGAACAGGGGGAAAAACCGGGGAGCTGTTTTTT. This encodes CASRTGGKTGELFF.

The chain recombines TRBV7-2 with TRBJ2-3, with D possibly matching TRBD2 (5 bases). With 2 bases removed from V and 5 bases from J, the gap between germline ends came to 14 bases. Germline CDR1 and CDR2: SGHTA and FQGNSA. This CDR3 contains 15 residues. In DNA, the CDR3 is TGTGCCAGCAGCTTACGGGTGCGTCGGGGAGATACGCAGTATTTT. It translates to CASSLRVRRGDTQYF.

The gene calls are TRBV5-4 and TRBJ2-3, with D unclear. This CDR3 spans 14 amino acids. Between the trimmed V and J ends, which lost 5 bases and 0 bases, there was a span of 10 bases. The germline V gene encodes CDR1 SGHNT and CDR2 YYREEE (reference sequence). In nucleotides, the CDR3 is TGTGCCAGCAGTCAGGTGGGCAGCACAGATACGCAGTATTTT. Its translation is CASSQVGSTDTQYF. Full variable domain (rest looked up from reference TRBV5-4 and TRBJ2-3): ETGVTQSPTHLIKTRGQQVTLRCSSQSGHNTVSWYQQALGQGPQFIFQYYREEENGRGNFPPRFSGLQFPNYSSELNVNALELDDSALYLCASSQVGSTDTQYFGPGTRLTVL.

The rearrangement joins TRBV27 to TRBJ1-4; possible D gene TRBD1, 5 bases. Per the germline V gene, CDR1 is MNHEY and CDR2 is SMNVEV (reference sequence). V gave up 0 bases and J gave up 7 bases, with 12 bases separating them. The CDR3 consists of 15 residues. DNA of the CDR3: TGTGCCAGCAGTTTATCAGGGGCAGGGTTTGAAAAACTGTTTTTT. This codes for CASSLSGAGFEKLFF.

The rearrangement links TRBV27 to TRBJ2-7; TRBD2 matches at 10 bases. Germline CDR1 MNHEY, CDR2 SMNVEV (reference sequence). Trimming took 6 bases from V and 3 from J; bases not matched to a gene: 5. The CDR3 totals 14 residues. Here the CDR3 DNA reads TGTGCCAGCAGGTTTAGCGGGAGGAACTACGAGCAGTACTTC. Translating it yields CASRFSGRNYEQYF.

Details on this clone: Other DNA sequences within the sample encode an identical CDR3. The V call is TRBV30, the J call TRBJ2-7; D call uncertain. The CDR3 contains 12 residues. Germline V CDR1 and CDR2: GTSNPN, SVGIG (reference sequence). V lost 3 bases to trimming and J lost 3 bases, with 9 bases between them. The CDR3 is CAWSGTDYEQYF. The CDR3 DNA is TGTGCCTGGAGCGGAACAGACTACGAGCAGTACTTC.

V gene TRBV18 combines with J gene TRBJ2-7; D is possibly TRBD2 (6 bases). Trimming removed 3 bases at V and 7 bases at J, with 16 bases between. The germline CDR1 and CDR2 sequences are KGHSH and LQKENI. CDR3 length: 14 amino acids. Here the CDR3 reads CASSPPGTPGEQYF. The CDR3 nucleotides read TGTGCCAGCTCACCCCCCGGGACTCCGGGTGAGCAGTACTTC.

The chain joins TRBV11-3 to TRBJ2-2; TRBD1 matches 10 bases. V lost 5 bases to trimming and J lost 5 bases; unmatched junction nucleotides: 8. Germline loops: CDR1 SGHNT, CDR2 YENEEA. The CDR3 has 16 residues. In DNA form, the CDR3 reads TGTGCCAGCAGCGCCCAAGGACAGGGGGTGACCGGGGAGCTGTTTTTT. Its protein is CASSAQGQGVTGELFF.

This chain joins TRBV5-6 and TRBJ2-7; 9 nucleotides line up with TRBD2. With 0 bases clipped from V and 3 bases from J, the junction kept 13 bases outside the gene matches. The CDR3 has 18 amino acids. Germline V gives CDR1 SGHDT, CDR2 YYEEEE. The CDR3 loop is CASSLEVSGGTLSYEQYF. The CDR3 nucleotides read TGTGCCAGCAGCTTGGAAGTTAGCGGGGGCACCCTTAGCTACGAGCAGTACTTC.

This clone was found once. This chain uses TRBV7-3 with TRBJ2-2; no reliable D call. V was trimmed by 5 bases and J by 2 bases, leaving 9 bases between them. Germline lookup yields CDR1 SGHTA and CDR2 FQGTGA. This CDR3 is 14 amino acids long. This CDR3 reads CASSITSNTGELFF. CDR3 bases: TGTGCCAGCAGCATCACATCTAACACCGGGGAGCTGTTTTTT.

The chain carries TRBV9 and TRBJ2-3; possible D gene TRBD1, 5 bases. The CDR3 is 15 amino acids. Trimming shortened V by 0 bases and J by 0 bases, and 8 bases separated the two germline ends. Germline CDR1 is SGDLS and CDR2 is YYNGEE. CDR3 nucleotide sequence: TGTGCCAGCAGCGTAGTAGGGGCTAGCACAGATACGCAGTATTTT. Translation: CASSVVGASTDTQYF.

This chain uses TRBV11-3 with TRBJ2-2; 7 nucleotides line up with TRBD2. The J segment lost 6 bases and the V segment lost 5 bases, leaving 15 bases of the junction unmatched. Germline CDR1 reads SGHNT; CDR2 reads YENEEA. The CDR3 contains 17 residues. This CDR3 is CASSRPPVGLPPGELFF. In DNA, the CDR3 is TGTGCCAGCAGCCGCCCCCCCGTGGGACTACCCCCCGGGGAGCTGTTTTTT. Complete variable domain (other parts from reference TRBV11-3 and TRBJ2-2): EAGVVQSPRYKIIEKKQPVAFWCNPISGHNTLYWYLQNLGQGPELLIRYENEEAVDDSQLPKDRFSAERLKGVDSTLKIQPAELGDSAVYLCASSRPPVGLPPGELFFGEGSRLTVL.

CDR3 sequence reads: CASSTSGGRVRYF. CDR3 DNA: TGTGCCAGCAGCACATCCGGAGGGCGGGTTAGGTATTTT. The chain recombines TRBV6-1 with TRBJ2-3; D is possibly TRBD2 (6 bases). This CDR3 has 13 amino acids. V lost 6 bases and J lost 14, with 21 bases in between. The germline gives CDR1 MNHNS, CDR2 SASEGT.

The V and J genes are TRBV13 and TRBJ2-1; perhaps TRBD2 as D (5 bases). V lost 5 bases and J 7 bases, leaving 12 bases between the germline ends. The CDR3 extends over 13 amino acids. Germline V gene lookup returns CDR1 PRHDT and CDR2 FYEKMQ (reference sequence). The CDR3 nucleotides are TGTGCCAGCAGCCCTCGGACTGAGAATGAGCAGTTCTTC. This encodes CASSPRTENEQFF.

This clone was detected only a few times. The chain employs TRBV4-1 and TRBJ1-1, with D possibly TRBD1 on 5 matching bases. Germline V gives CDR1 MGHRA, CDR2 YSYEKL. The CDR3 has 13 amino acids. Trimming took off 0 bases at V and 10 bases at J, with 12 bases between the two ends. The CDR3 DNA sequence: TGCGCCAGCAGCCAAGATGAACGGGGGGGAGCTTTCTTT. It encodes CASSQDERGGAFF.

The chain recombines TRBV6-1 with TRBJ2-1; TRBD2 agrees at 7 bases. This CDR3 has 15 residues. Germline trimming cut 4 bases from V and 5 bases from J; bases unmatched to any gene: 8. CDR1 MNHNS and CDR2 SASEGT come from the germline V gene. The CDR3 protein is CASSVGLRIDNEQFF. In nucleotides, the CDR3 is TGTGCCAGCAGTGTGGGACTACGAATTGACAATGAGCAGTTCTTC.

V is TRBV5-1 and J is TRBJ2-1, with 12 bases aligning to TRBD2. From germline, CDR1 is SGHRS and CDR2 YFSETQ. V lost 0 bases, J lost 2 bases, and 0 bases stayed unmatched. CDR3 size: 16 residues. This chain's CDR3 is CASSLASGRAYNEQFF. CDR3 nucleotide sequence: TGCGCCAGCAGCTTGGCTAGCGGGAGGGCCTACAATGAGCAGTTCTTC.

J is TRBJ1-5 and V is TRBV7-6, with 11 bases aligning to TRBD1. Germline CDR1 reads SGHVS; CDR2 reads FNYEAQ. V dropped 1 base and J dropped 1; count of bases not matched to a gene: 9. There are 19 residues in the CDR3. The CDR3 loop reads CASSLGHGTGGSSNQPQHF. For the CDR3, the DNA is TGTGCCAGCAGCTTAGGCCACGGGACAGGGGGGAGCAGCAATCAGCCCCAGCATTTT.